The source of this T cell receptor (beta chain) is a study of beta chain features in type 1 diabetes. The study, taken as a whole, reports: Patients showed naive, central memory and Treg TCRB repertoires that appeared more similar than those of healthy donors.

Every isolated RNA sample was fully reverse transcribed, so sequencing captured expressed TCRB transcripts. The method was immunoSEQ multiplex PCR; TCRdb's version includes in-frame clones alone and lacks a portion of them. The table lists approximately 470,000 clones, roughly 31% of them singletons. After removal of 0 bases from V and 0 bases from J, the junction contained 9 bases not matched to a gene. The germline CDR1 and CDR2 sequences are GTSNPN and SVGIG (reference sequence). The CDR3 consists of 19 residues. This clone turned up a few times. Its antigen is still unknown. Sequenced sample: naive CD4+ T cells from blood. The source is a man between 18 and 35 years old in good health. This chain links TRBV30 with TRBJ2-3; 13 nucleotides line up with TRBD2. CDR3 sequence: CAWSVPSTSGRPSTDTQYF. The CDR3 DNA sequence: TGTGCCTGGAGTGTCCCTTCGACTAGCGGGAGGCCAAGCACAGATACGCAGTATTTT.